One sample yielded the 7 T cell receptor beta chains listed below, sequenced in a study of blood T cell repertoires in COVID-19. Assay used: immunoSEQ multiplex PCR; TCRdb lists only in-frame clones, some missing. The sample lists fewer than 150,000 clones, 85% occurring once. The sample was peripheral blood. These receptors were obtained from a human donor in a cohort sampled during active COVID-19.

The chain carries TRBV6-5 and TRBJ1-2; 10 bases are shared with TRBD1. The CDR3 loop spans 14 amino acids. CDR1 is MNHEY, CDR2 SVGAGI, per germline. Trimming took 4 bases from V and 8 from J; bases not matched to a gene: 7. In DNA, the CDR3 is TGTGCCAGCAGTTCCCCGACAGGGGGCGAGGGCTACACCTTC. Residues: CASSSPTGGEGYTF.

CDR3 DNA sequence: TGTGCCAGCAGCCCCCCCCGAGGACAGGGATTCGAAGTGAACACTGAAGCTTTCTTT. It specifies CASSPPRGQGFEVNTEAFF. The chain links TRBV7-2 to TRBJ1-1; 8 positions match TRBD1. Germline CDR1 is SGHTA and CDR2 is FQGNSA. The CDR3 has 19 residues. V shed 5 bases and J 0 bases; nucleotides not matched to a gene: 17.

The CDR3 spells CASSRSGTEAFF. The CDR3 nucleotides are TGTGCCAGCAGCCGGTCGGGAACTGAAGCTTTCTTT. The J gene is TRBJ1-1, the V gene TRBV14, with unresolved D. V was cut by 4 bases and J by 5 bases, with 8 bases left in between. Germline CDR1 is SGHDN and CDR2 is FVKESK. The CDR3 runs 12 residues.

The chain is built from TRBV6-2 or TRBV6-3 and TRBJ2-3; 7 bases match TRBD1. Germline CDR1 and CDR2: MNHEY and SVGEGT. Trimming cost V 5 bases and J 4 bases; bases outside gene matches: 3. The CDR3 length is 13 residues. CDR3 region: CASSRQGADTQYF. For the CDR3, the DNA is TGTGCCAGCAGTCGTCAGGGGGCAGATACGCAGTATTTT.

The CDR3: CASRGQTPGKPQHF. CDR3 DNA: TGTGCCAGCAGGGGACAGACCCCAGGGAAACCCCAGCATTTT. The chain is built from TRBV6-5 and TRBJ1-5; 7 bases map to TRBD1. CDR1 and CDR2 (germline): MNHEY, SVGAGI. Unmatched junction bases numbered 12, after V lost 6 bases and J lost 10 bases. The CDR3 contains 14 residues.

This chain links TRBV28 with TRBJ2-3, with TRBD2 as a possible D gene (5 bases). The CDR3 has 17 residues. The germline V gene encodes CDR1 MDHEN and CDR2 SYDVKM. V lost 3 bases and J lost 0, with 16 bases in between. The CDR3 reads CASSFGREHSSTDTQYF. CDR3 DNA sequence: TGTGCCAGCAGTTTTGGTCGGGAACATTCTAGCACAGATACGCAGTATTTT.

The chain uses TRBV20-1 and TRBJ2-3; TRBD2 is a possible D gene (6 bases). CDR3 size: 13 residues. Germline V lookup: CDR1 DFQATT, CDR2 SNEGSKA (reference sequence). Trimming stripped 3 bases from V and 5 bases from J, with 12 bases between. Written as DNA, the CDR3 is TGCAGTGCTAGTTCCGGGACTCAAGATACGCAGTATTTT. Its protein is CSASSGTQDTQYF.